One T cell receptor (beta chain) is described in this entry. Its antigen is not identified. The CDR3 contains 14 residues. Germline values: CDR1 SNHLY, CDR2 FYNNEI. Trimming left V 10 bases short and J 0 bases short, with 15 bases between. Sequencing was performed with immunoSEQ multiplex PCR; in TCRdb, only in-frame clones are kept and a portion is missing. In the table there are approximately 200,000 clones, about 81% of which are singletons. The data derive from a study of cytomegalovirus exposure and HLA in healthy donors. Study-wide results and limits: There were some public TCRs occurring in many donors, but most TCR sequences were rare. The authors enumerated roughly 160 TCR beta chains as linked to cytomegalovirus.

This TCR derives from a woman aged 25 to 39 in good health and CMV-seronegative. Material for sequencing was PBMCs. The chain uses TRBV2 and TRBJ1-1; D is perhaps TRBD1 (6 bases). The CDR3 spells CATLLGGMNTEAFF. CDR3 nucleotide sequence: TGTGCCACGCTGTTAGGGGGAATGAACACTGAAGCTTTCTTT.